This T cell receptor beta chain was identified in a study of CXCR3-negative and CXCR3-positive naive CD8 T cells (dated by TCRdb to 2018 to 2020). The study in broad terms: In total, 110 million to 150 million TRB reads were obtained, corresponding to roughly 1.5 +/- 0.3 million reads per library. Diversity and physicochemical repertoire analyses were performed on around ten donors pooled from two independent experiments. TRBV-TRBJ cluster analysis included naive subsets from roughly 5 donors and memory cells from 3 donors.

TCRdb records NextSeq 550 as the sequencer. The Human TCR Profiling Kit (MiLaboratory) was used to prepare UMI-labeled 5' RACE TRB cDNA libraries. The full amount of extracted RNA was used for cDNA synthesis, and the full amount of resulting cDNA was used for PCR amplification. Libraries were prepared in parallel using an identical number of PCR cycles. The paper's processing steps were these. MIGEC and MiXCR extracted about 53,000 +/- 10,000 unique UMI-labeled TRB cDNA molecules per library, requiring at least two reads per UMI. On average, each library contained approximately 40,000 +/- 10,000 functional in-frame TRB CDR3 nucleotide clonotypes without stop codons. Diversity metrics, including normalized Shannon-Wiener and Chao1, were computed in VDJtools after downsampling to 5000 UMI-labeled TRB molecules per sample. For the central five CDR3 residues, VDJtools calculated physicochemical properties weighted by clonotype size, namely interaction energy, strength, volume and Kidera factor 4. Following reprocessing of the reads by TCRdb, the data hold one row per CDR3 protein sequence and no DNA is available. The V and J calls and clone size come from TCRdb's table, not from the authors' own analysis. Per the sample table, the count is approximately 65,000 distinct CDR3 sequences. Approximately 0.76% of the sample is taken by the ten largest.

For each CD8+ T cell subset, flow sorting was done in triplicate, and 300,000 to 350,000 cells per subset went directly into RLT lysis buffer. To exclude memory contaminants, naive CD8+ T cells were stringently defined as CD45RO-CCR7+CD27+CD95-. Using standard density gradient centrifugation, peripheral blood mononuclear cells were isolated from buffy coats. Naive CXCR3-negative and CXCR3-positive CD8+ T cells were flow-sorted using a FACSAria III. An RNeasy Mini Kit was used to extract total RNA from the sorted cells. The germline V gene sets CDR1 to MNHEY and CDR2 to SVGEGT. Taken from cysteine to phenylalanine, the CDR3 has 15 residues. No DNA is listed. Overall study results and their limits: Because surface CD5, which is linked to self-reactivity in mice, was comparable between the naive subsets, TCR interaction strength was also inferred from TRB CDR3 physicochemical properties. CXCR3 expression partially decreased after cryopreservation, so most assays used freshly isolated PBMCs. Both naive subsets had comparably high repertoire diversity, while memory CD8+ T cells had much lower repertoire diversity. Similar TRBV-TRBJ usage was shown by naive CXCR3-negative and CXCR3-positive cells from the same donor, whereas distinct patterns were shown by memory cells. Compared with CXCR3-negative naive cells, CXCR3-positive naive cells had TRB CDR3s with higher hydrophobicity (lower Kidera factor 4), lower energy, and higher strength and volume indices.

Concerning this clonotype itself: Its target antigen remains unknown.

This TCR derives from a human donor in good health. Some clones in this sample may be carry-over from other donors' samples. The chain uses TRBV6-2 or TRBV6-3 and TRBJ2-1; the TRBD2 assignment by TCRdb is unverifiable without DNA. Sequencing used naive CXCR3+ CD8+ T cells from blood. Per the publication, the cell subset or site label means: CD45RO-CCR7+CD27+CD95- naive CD8+ T cells expressing CXCR3 (TNR3+). The CDR3: CASSRLGGAYNEQFF.